The clone carrying this T cell receptor (beta chain) was seen only once. Profiled with immunoSEQ multiplex PCR; TCRdb holds only in-frame clones, not every one. Of approximately 74,000 clones listed, 88% are singletons. Germline V gene lookup returns CDR1 LGHNT and CDR2 FRNRAP. This CDR3 spans 17 amino acids. V gave up 3 bases and J gave up 4 bases; unmatched junction bases: 11. The data are from a study of blood T cell repertoires in COVID-19. Sequencing was carried out using peripheral blood. The chain has TRBV12-5 and TRBJ2-2, with 7 nucleotides matching TRBD1. The origin of this receptor is a woman of 80 years or more with active or convalescent COVID-19. CDR3 residues: CASGFLIRDRPTGELFF. As DNA, the CDR3 is TGTGCTAGTGGTTTTCTAATCCGGGACAGACCCACCGGGGAGCTGTTTTTT.